These T cell receptor beta chains were read from a single sample in a study of T cell responses to AZD1222 COVID-19 vaccine. TCRdb keeps only in-frame clones here, not all; method: immunoSEQ multiplex PCR. The repertoire holds around 78,000 clones, with 90% as singletons. Material: peripheral blood, obtained 28 days after the second AZD1222 dose. The source of these receptors is an adult who received the AZD1222 COVID-19 vaccine. CDR3s include the opening cysteine and the closing phenylalanine or tryptophan. D genes are given only for firm matches. Rows give clone size only sometimes, using once, few, many, or a class for an expanded clone.

D: -; V: TRBV18; size: -; J: TRBJ1-2; CDR3: CASSPQRTGKDPKTF; DNA: TGTGCCAGCTCCCCCCAGCGAACAGGGAAGGATCCTAAGACCTTC
D: -; V: TRBV5-1; size: -; J: TRBJ2-2; CDR3: CASSPGQANTGELFF; DNA: TGCGCCAGCAGTCCGGGGCAGGCGAACACCGGGGAGCTGTTTTTT
D: -; V: TRBV18; size: -; J: TRBJ2-3; CDR3: CASSPPLGETDTQYF; DNA: TGTGCCAGCTCACCGCCCTTGGGGGAAACAGATACGCAGTATTTT
D: -; V: TRBV5-1; size: -; J: TRBJ1-1; CDR3: CASRKTTTEDTEAFF; DNA: TGCGCCAGCAGAAAGACTACGACGGAGGACACTGAAGCTTTCTTT
D: -; V: TRBV9; size: -; J: TRBJ1-2; CDR3: CASSVGAAGRDYGYTF; DNA: TGTGCCAGCAGCGTAGGTGCAGCGGGCCGGGACTATGGCTACACCTTC
D: TRBD1; V: TRBV5-6; size: -; J: TRBJ1-4; CDR3: CASSRRDRGINEKLFF; DNA: TGTGCCAGCAGCCGTAGGGACAGGGGCATCAATGAAAAACTGTTTTTT
D: -; V: TRBV10-3; size: -; J: TRBJ1-1; CDR3: CAAVGQNTEAFF; DNA: TGTGCTGCGGTAGGACAGAACACTGAAGCTTTCTTT
D: -; V: TRBV10-3; size: -; J: TRBJ1-2; CDR3: CATYREGAHGYTF; DNA: TGTGCCACGTACAGGGAAGGTGCCCACGGCTACACCTTC
D: TRBD2; V: TRBV5-4; size: -; J: TRBJ2-1; CDR3: CASSLSGTGNEQFF; DNA: TGTGCCAGCAGCTTAAGCGGGACTGGGAATGAGCAGTTCTTC
D: TRBD1; V: TRBV28; size: -; J: TRBJ1-2; CDR3: CASQGGRNYGYTF; DNA: TGTGCCAGCCAGGGGGGGCGAAACTATGGCTACACCTTC
D: -; V: TRBV19; size: -; J: TRBJ1-6; CDR3: CASSIDRLAGINSPLHF; DNA: TGTGCCAGTAGTATAGATCGCTTGGCGGGTATTAATTCACCCCTCCACTTT
D: -; V: TRBV19; size: -; J: TRBJ2-7; CDR3: CASSMRGDSSYEQYF; DNA: TGTGCCAGTAGTATGCGAGGGGATAGCTCCTACGAGCAGTACTTC
D: TRBD1; V: TRBV3-1/TRBV3-2; size: -; J: TRBJ2-2; CDR3: CASSLWGQSPGELFF; DNA: TGTGCCAGCAGCCTATGGGGACAGTCCCCCGGGGAGCTGTTTTTT
D: -; V: TRBV4-2; size: -; J: TRBJ2-5; CDR3: CASSQYIGVQETQYF; DNA: TGTGCCAGCAGCCAATATATCGGGGTCCAAGAGACCCAGTACTTC
D: TRBD2; V: TRBV28; size: -; J: TRBJ2-1; CDR3: CASSSSGGRFF; DNA: TGTGCCAGCAGTTCCTCGGGGGGACGGTTCTTC
D: -; V: TRBV10-1; size: few; J: TRBJ1-1; CDR3: CASSDPSPYRATEAFF; DNA: TGCGCCAGCAGTGACCCCTCTCCCTACAGGGCCACTGAAGCTTTCTTT
D: -; V: TRBV6-2/TRBV6-3; size: -; J: TRBJ2-7; CDR3: CASSQVGFRDGHYEQYF; DNA: TGTGCCAGCAGTCAAGTAGGGTTCCGGGACGGACATTACGAGCAGTACTTC
D: TRBD1; V: TRBV4-1; size: -; J: TRBJ1-1; CDR3: CASSSKGTENTEAFF; DNA: TGCGCCAGCAGCTCTAAGGGGACAGAGAACACTGAAGCTTTCTTT
D: -; V: TRBV29-1; size: -; J: TRBJ1-3; CDR3: CSVGGANGNTIYF; DNA: TGCAGCGTTGGGGGGGCGAATGGAAACACCATATATTTT
D: TRBD1; V: TRBV6-2/TRBV6-3; size: -; J: TRBJ1-1; CDR3: CASSRGGSDTEAFF; DNA: TGTGCCAGCAGCCGAGGGGGCTCTGACACTGAAGCTTTCTTT
D: -; V: TRBV3-1/TRBV3-2; size: -; J: TRBJ1-3; CDR3: CASSQDLGAGNTIYF; DNA: TGTGCCAGCAGCCAAGATCTCGGGGCCGGAAACACCATATATTTT
D: TRBD1; V: TRBV6-5; size: -; J: TRBJ2-7; CDR3: CASSPGQQPYEQYF; DNA: TGTGCCAGCAGTCCGGGACAGCAACCCTACGAGCAGTACTTC
D: TRBD1; V: TRBV3-1/TRBV3-2; size: -; J: TRBJ2-6; CDR3: CASSQPTGAGANVLTF; DNA: TGTGCCAGCAGCCAACCTACAGGGGCCGGGGCCAACGTCCTGACTTTC
D: TRBD1; V: TRBV29-1; size: -; J: TRBJ2-3; CDR3: CSLRIGTGDTDTQYF; DNA: TGCAGCCTCCGAATAGGGACAGGAGACACAGATACGCAGTATTTT
D: TRBD1; V: TRBV30; size: -; J: TRBJ1-1; CDR3: CAWSSRVWDRNTEAFF; DNA: TGTGCCTGGAGTAGTAGAGTGTGGGACAGGAACACTGAAGCTTTCTTT
D: TRBD1; V: TRBV5-1; size: once; J: TRBJ1-4; CDR3: CASSLGTGSTNEKLFF; DNA: TGCGCCAGCAGCTTGGGGACAGGGTCAACTAATGAAAAACTGTTTTTT
D: TRBD1; V: TRBV29-1; size: -; J: TRBJ1-5; CDR3: CSVAGQGNNQPQHF; DNA: TGCAGCGTTGCTGGACAGGGAAACAATCAGCCCCAGCATTTT
D: -; V: TRBV5-1; size: -; J: TRBJ2-3; CDR3: CASSLPVGTQYF; DNA: TGCGCCAGCAGCTTGCCGGTGGGCACGCAGTATTTT
D: TRBD1; V: TRBV7-2; size: -; J: TRBJ1-6; CDR3: CASSSTYRGNSPLHF; DNA: TGTGCCAGCAGCTCAACCTACAGGGGTAATTCACCCCTCCACTTT
D: -; V: TRBV9; size: -; J: TRBJ1-2; CDR3: CASSPSDVIGGQYGYTF; DNA: TGTGCCAGCAGCCCCTCCGACGTAATCGGGGGACAATATGGCTACACCTTC
D: -; V: TRBV19; size: -; J: TRBJ2-3; CDR3: CASSIGGSNHADTQYF; DNA: TGTGCCAGTAGTATCGGTGGCAGCAACCACGCAGATACGCAGTATTTT
D: -; V: TRBV7-8; size: -; J: TRBJ1-5; CDR3: CASSLDDGRLNQPQHF; DNA: TGTGCCAGCAGCTTGGACGATGGCAGGCTAAATCAGCCCCAGCATTTT
D: -; V: TRBV28; size: -; J: TRBJ2-7; CDR3: CASSFVYEQYF; DNA: TGTGCCAGCAGTTTTGTCTACGAGCAGTACTTC
D: -; V: TRBV28; size: -; J: TRBJ2-5; CDR3: CASSLAGEYQETQYF; DNA: TGTGCCAGCAGTTTAGCAGGGGAGTACCAAGAGACCCAGTACTTC
D: -; V: TRBV2; size: -; J: TRBJ2-2; CDR3: CASSEERAGAGTGELFF; DNA: TGTGCCAGCAGTGAAGAGCGGGCGGGGGCCGGGACCGGGGAGCTGTTTTTT
D: -; V: TRBV5-1; size: -; J: TRBJ2-3; CDR3: CASSLGSGPSTDTQYF; DNA: TGCGCCAGCAGCTTGGGGTCGGGACCCAGCACAGATACGCAGTATTTT
D: -; V: TRBV5-8; size: once; J: TRBJ1-5; CDR3: CASSLVTGGYSNQPQHF; DNA: TGTGCCAGCAGCTTGGTGACAGGAGGATATAGCAATCAGCCCCAGCATTTT
D: -; V: TRBV7-9; size: -; J: TRBJ1-2; CDR3: CASSRPTNREGYTF; DNA: TGTGCCAGCAGCCGCCCTACGAACCGAGAAGGCTACACCTTC
D: -; V: TRBV7-2; size: -; J: TRBJ2-5; CDR3: CASSPYQETQYF; DNA: TGTGCCAGCAGCCCGTACCAAGAGACCCAGTACTTC
D: -; V: TRBV30; size: once; J: TRBJ1-2; CDR3: CAWSPGLRYGYTF; DNA: TGTGCCTGGAGTCCAGGGCTTCGGTATGGCTACACCTTC
D: TRBD1; V: TRBV7-9; size: -; J: TRBJ2-7; CDR3: CASSLRGGQPTYEQYF; DNA: TGTGCCAGCAGCCTCAGAGGGGGCCAACCCACCTACGAGCAGTACTTC
D: TRBD1; V: TRBV28; size: -; J: TRBJ2-1; CDR3: CASSEGQGSNNEQFF; DNA: TGTGCCAGCAGCGAGGGACAGGGCAGCAACAATGAGCAGTTCTTC
D: TRBD1; V: TRBV7-2; size: -; J: TRBJ1-1; CDR3: CAEDRVGDTEAFF; DNA: TGTGCCGAGGACAGGGTTGGGGACACTGAAGCTTTCTTT
D: -; V: TRBV28; size: once; J: TRBJ1-1; CDR3: CASLKGPNTEAFF; DNA: TGTGCCAGCTTAAAGGGACCGAACACTGAAGCTTTCTTT
D: -; V: TRBV9; size: few; J: TRBJ2-2; CDR3: CASSPWAGELFF; DNA: TGTGCCAGCAGCCCCTGGGCCGGGGAGCTGTTTTTT
D: TRBD2; V: TRBV7-2; size: -; J: TRBJ2-5; CDR3: CASSLGGSGGAGETQYF; DNA: TGTGCCAGCAGCTTAGGCGGTAGCGGGGGGGCGGGAGAGACCCAGTACTTC
D: -; V: TRBV9; size: -; J: TRBJ1-1; CDR3: CASSVVGTGNTEAFF; DNA: TGTGCCAGCAGCGTAGTGGGAACAGGGAACACTGAAGCTTTCTTT
D: -; V: TRBV7-2; size: -; J: TRBJ1-5; CDR3: CASSLDRAQPQHF; DNA: TGTGCCAGCAGCTTAGATAGGGCTCAGCCCCAGCATTTT
D: -; V: TRBV28; size: -; J: TRBJ1-4; CDR3: CASSSQGSRSEKLFF; DNA: TGTGCCAGCAGTTCTCAGGGGAGTAGGTCTGAAAAACTGTTTTTT
D: -; V: TRBV7-9; size: -; J: TRBJ2-7; CDR3: CASSLVAYEQYF; DNA: TGTGCCAGCAGCTTAGTCGCTTACGAGCAGTACTTC
D: -; V: TRBV24-1; size: -; J: TRBJ1-5; CDR3: CATSDYSNQPQHF; DNA: TGTGCCACCAGTGATTATAGCAATCAGCCCCAGCATTTT